A single sample gave rise to the 12 T cell receptor beta chains below, sequenced in a study of shared clonotypes between healthy human individuals. Produced via immunoSEQ multiplex PCR; TCRdb's table is partial and in-frame only. The data show approximately 250,000 clones, with about 69% seen just once and over 8.5% held by the top ten. Material: memory CD4+ T cells sorted from blood. Subset in this sample: CD45RA-negative fraction. The receptor source for this set is a man aged 30 to 45 in good health.

This clone came up once. This chain connects TRBV11-3 to TRBJ2-3; the D gene is possibly TRBD1 (7 bases). V gave up 8 bases and J gave up 2 bases, with 11 bases separating them. CDR3 size: 13 residues. The germline V gene has CDR1 SGHNT and CDR2 YENEEA. CDR3 amino acids: CASAGTDTDTQYF. The CDR3 region has the DNA TGTGCCAGCGCGGGGACAGACACAGATACGCAGTATTTT.

The rearrangement links TRBV9 to TRBJ1-5; D remains ambiguous. V gave up 4 bases and J gave up 3 bases, with 8 bases separating them. The length of the CDR3 is 13 residues. CDR1 and CDR2 (germline): SGDLS, YYNGEE. As DNA, the CDR3 is TGTGCCAGCAGCCCCGGTTTCAATCAGCCCCAGCATTTT. Protein sequence: CASSPGFNQPQHF.

The V call is TRBV18, the J call TRBJ2-5, with a tentative D call TRBD1 (5 bases). The CDR3 runs 15 residues. Deletions cut 3 bases from V and 2 bases from J, with 13 bases between. Germline assignment: CDR1 KGHSH and CDR2 LQKENI. CDR3 in amino acids: CASSPDQGGQETQYF. For the CDR3, the DNA is TGTGCCAGCTCACCGGACCAGGGCGGTCAAGAGACCCAGTACTTC.

CDR3: CASSLWGGNQPQHF. Here the CDR3 DNA reads TGTGCCAGCAGTTTATGGGGGGGTAATCAGCCCCAGCATTTT. The chain has TRBV28 and TRBJ1-5; D is possibly TRBD1 (5 bases). In germline, CDR1 is MDHEN, CDR2 SYDVKM. V was cut by 0 bases and J by 4 bases, with 7 bases left in between. CDR3 length: 14 residues. The variable domain in full, with the rest retrieved from reference TRBV28 and TRBJ1-5, is DVKVTQSSRYLVKRTGEKVFLECVQDMDHENMFWYRQDPGLGLRLIYFSYDVKMKEKGDIPEGYSVSREKKERFSLILESASTNQTSMYLCASSLWGGNQPQHFGDGTRLSIL.

The chain combines TRBV6-1 with TRBJ1-5, with a weak D call TRBD1 (6 bases). CDR3 length: 12 amino acids. V was clipped by 5 bases and J by 7 bases, with 9 bases between them. Germline loops: CDR1 MNHNS, CDR2 SASEGT. The chain's CDR3 is CASSPQGQPQHF. The CDR3 nucleotides are TGTGCCAGCAGTCCTCAGGGGCAGCCCCAGCATTTT.

The genes are TRBV18 and TRBJ2-7, with D uncertain. Germline V gene lookup returns CDR1 KGHSH and CDR2 LQKENI. The V and J ends lost 2 bases and 0 bases respectively, with 5 bases between them. This CDR3 has 13 amino acids. The CDR3 DNA reads TGTGCCAGCTCACCAAGACCCTCCTACGAGCAGTACTTC. It yields the protein CASSPRPSYEQYF.

The CDR3 nucleotides read TGTGCCAGCAGTGAGGATAGGACGGCTTATGGCTACACCTTC. It codes for CASSEDRTAYGYTF. This chain links TRBV2 with TRBJ1-2; D remains unclear. The V end was cut by 3 bases, the J end by 5 bases, with 13 bases between. The germline CDR1 and CDR2 sequences are SNHLY and FYNNEI. The CDR3 is 14 amino acids.

The chain uses TRBV2 and TRBJ2-5; 7 bases are a match to TRBD1. The V gene's germline CDR1 is SNHLY and CDR2 FYNNEI. This CDR3 is 15 amino acids long. With V trimmed by 3 bases and J by 1 base, 5 bases remained unmatched. The CDR3 bases are TGTGCCAGCAGTGACCGCGGACAGGTCCAAGAGACCCAGTACTTC. Protein: CASSDRGQVQETQYF.

The rearrangement uses TRBV9 and TRBJ1-4, with TRBD1 as a possible D gene (6 bases). The CDR3 is 13 amino acids. V gave up 7 bases and J gave up 5 bases, with 12 bases separating them. The germline gives CDR1 SGDLS, CDR2 YYNGEE. The chain's CDR3 is CASADRQNEKLFF. As DNA, the CDR3 is TGTGCCAGCGCGGACAGACAGAATGAAAAACTGTTTTTT.

The chain links TRBV7-2 to TRBJ2-7, with 9 bases that match TRBD1. The CDR3 has 16 amino acids. CDR1 and CDR2 from the germline V gene are SGHTA and FQGNSA. J gave up 2 bases and V 5 bases, and 10 bases lay outside the gene matches. The CDR3 DNA follows: TGTGCCAGCAGCGCCCCCGGGACAGGGCGTCCCTACGAGCAGTACTTC. Encoded protein: CASSAPGTGRPYEQYF.

This clone was counted ten times or more. The rearrangement uses TRBV2 and TRBJ2-7; D ambiguous. This CDR3 is built from 12 residues. Between the trimmed V and J ends, which lost 6 bases and 3 bases, there was a span of 9 bases. Germline V gene sequence: CDR1 SNHLY, CDR2 FYNNEI. CDR3 amino acids: CASRPLIYEQYF. DNA of the CDR3: TGTGCCAGCAGGCCCCTCATCTACGAGCAGTACTTC.

The J gene is TRBJ2-7, the V gene TRBV28; perhaps TRBD2 as D (6 bases). V lost 6 bases to trimming and J lost 12 bases, with 24 bases between them. Germline CDR1 MDHEN, CDR2 SYDVKM. This CDR3 is 14 amino acids long. The CDR3 spells CASSPSRGNRAGYF. Written as DNA, the CDR3 is TGTGCCAGCAGCCCTTCCCGGGGGAATAGGGCGGGGTACTTC.